These 2 T cell receptor beta chains were sequenced from one sample in a study of control samples from healthy donors and cancer patients. The protocol was immunoSEQ multiplex PCR, while the TCRdb copy is restricted to in-frame clones and leaves out a portion. The sample records more than 70,000 clones, just over 90% being singletons. Sample: blood. The receptors stem from a woman aged 25 to 39 in good health.

This CDR3 is CASSLDTRGGYF. The CDR3 DNA sequence: TGTGCCAGCAGCCTAGATACCAGGGGTGGATACTTC. The chain carries TRBV28 and TRBJ2-7; possibly TRBD1 for D (6 bases). The CDR3 has 12 residues. V lost 6 bases, J lost 13 bases, and 19 bases lay in between. Germline CDR1 is MDHEN and CDR2 is SYDVKM.

The chain employs TRBV10-1 and TRBJ2-1; 8 bases are shared with TRBD2. CDR3 length: 13 residues. V lost 5 bases, J lost 9 bases, and 6 bases stayed unmatched. The germline V gene has CDR1 WNHNN and CDR2 SYGVQD (reference sequence). Here the CDR3 reads CASSSSGWGEQFF. DNA of the CDR3: TGCGCCAGCAGTTCTAGCGGGTGGGGTGAGCAGTTCTTC.